This TCR beta chain is drawn from a study of cytomegalovirus exposure and HLA in healthy donors. Note on this clone: Its specificity is not known. The same CDR3 also results from other DNA sequences found in this sample.

Findings of the study overall: Later on, a genetic analysis was performed. It linked a missense variant in DCLRE1C with V- and J-gene trimming of TCR beta. 87-base-pair reads could not separate some V segments, including TRBV6-2 and TRBV6-3.

The CDR3 has 15 amino acids. Germline CDR1 SGHKS, CDR2 YYEKEE (reference sequence). V lost 0 bases and J lost 0, with 7 bases in between. 60 Vbeta and 13 Jbeta primers were used in PCR. Repertoires were generated with immunoSEQ multiplex PCR, while TCRdb's copy carries only in-frame clones and drops some. The table includes around 100,000 clones, 74% detected once. Sequencing was carried out using PBMCs. This TCR was sampled from a man aged 50-59 years in good health and CMV-seropositive. The genes are TRBV5-5 and TRBJ1-5; D uncertain. In nucleotides, the CDR3 is TGTGCCAGCAGCTTGGGAGTTAATAGCAATCAGCCCCAGCATTTT. It codes for CASSLGVNSNQPQHF.